These 24 T cell receptor beta chains originate from one sample sequenced in a study of CD8 T cells in Susac syndrome. The RNA, roughly 0.45 to 1 ug, was put through reverse transcription using random hexamers. TCRdb recomputed calls from the immunoSEQ multiplex PCR reads with MiXCR, one row per CDR3 protein. The sample comprises 150,000 to 200,000 distinct CDR3 sequences, about 94% of which are singletons, and 0.093% rests with the top ten. The sample taken for sequencing was CD4+ T cells from PBMCs. These receptors were taken from a human donor with multiple sclerosis.

This sequence joins TRBV2 and TRBJ2-6; no clear D. Germline CDR1 SNHLY, CDR2 FYNNEI. The CDR3 has 14 amino acids. V dropped 7 bases and J dropped 2 bases, with 9 bases sitting between them. The DNA of the CDR3 is TGTGCCAGCAAACCAGCCGCTGGGGCCAACGTCCTGACTTTC. This sequence encodes CASKPAAGANVLTF.

The V call is TRBV7-2, the J call TRBJ1-4; TRBD1 aligns across 8 bases. After removal of 1 base from V and 3 bases from J, the junction contained 4 bases not matched to a gene. The CDR3 has 16 amino acids. Germline assignment: CDR1 SGHTA and CDR2 FQGNSA. In nucleotides, the CDR3 is TGTGCCAGCAGCTTAGGCGGGGGACAGGCTAATGAAAAACTGTTTTTT. It is translated as CASSLGGGQANEKLFF.

The chain combines TRBV2 with TRBJ1-1; possibly TRBD1 for D (5 bases). CDR1 SNHLY and CDR2 FYNNEI come from the germline V gene. The germline V and J ends were trimmed by 0 bases and 2 bases, with 10 bases remaining between them. This CDR3 spans 15 amino acids. CDR3 sequence (DNA): TGTGCCAGCAGTGAAGCCCGGACAAGAAACACTGAAGCTTTCTTT. Its translation is CASSEARTRNTEAFF.

This chain uses TRBV9 with TRBJ1-6; no reliable D call. The CDR3 contains 15 residues. V gave up 2 bases and J gave up 10 bases, with 16 bases separating them. The germline CDR1 and CDR2 sequences are SGDLS and YYNGEE. CDR3 sequence (DNA): TGTGCCAGCAGCGTCACCCTCGAGAGGTTGTCACCCCTCCACTTT. Translation: CASSVTLERLSPLHF.

The chain employs TRBV12-3 or TRBV12-4 and TRBJ2-7; 10 nucleotides line up with TRBD1. V lost 5 bases to trimming and J lost 6 bases; unmatched junction nucleotides: 10. The CDR3 consists of 15 residues. CDR3 loop: CASSKLGTGVPEQYF. CDR3 DNA sequence: TGTGCCAGCAGTAAACTCGGGACAGGGGTTCCCGAGCAGTACTTC.

The genes are TRBV29-1 and TRBJ2-5; D uncertain. Trimming took off 3 bases at V and 7 bases at J, with 18 bases between the two ends. Germline CDR1 is SQVTM and CDR2 is ANQGSEA. This CDR3 contains 14 residues. The DNA of the CDR3 is TGCAGCGTTGACCCCGCACCCGGGTTTAGGACCCAGTACTTC. Translated: CSVDPAPGFRTQYF.

The chain is built from TRBV15 and TRBJ1-1; D ambiguous. Between the trimmed V and J ends, which lost 3 bases and 9 bases, there was a span of 20 bases. Germline V gene lookup returns CDR1 LNHNV and CDR2 YYDKDF (reference sequence). This CDR3 contains 15 residues. The CDR3 loop is CATSRDPGETVQAFF. CDR3 bases: TGTGCCACCAGCAGGGATCCCGGGGAAACAGTTCAAGCTTTCTTT.

The J gene is TRBJ2-1, the V gene TRBV27, with TRBD1 matching 8 bases. CDR3 length: 18 residues. Germline values: CDR1 MNHEY, CDR2 SMNVEV (reference sequence). V lost 4 bases to trimming and J lost 7 bases; unmatched junction nucleotides: 18. The CDR3 loop reads CASSSHQLRQGRWNEQFF. The DNA of the CDR3 is TGTGCCAGCAGTTCCCACCAGCTACGACAGGGGCGGTGGAATGAGCAGTTCTTC.

J is TRBJ2-7 and V is TRBV28; D ambiguous. Germline loops: CDR1 MDHEN, CDR2 SYDVKM. Deletions cut 6 bases from V and 5 bases from J, with 26 bases between. This CDR3 is built from 17 residues. The CDR3: CASRRTGSRFDKNEQYF. The CDR3 DNA follows: TGTGCCAGCAGAAGAACGGGCTCCAGGTTCGATAAAAACGAGCAGTACTTC.

The V and J genes are TRBV28 and TRBJ2-1; D gene unclear. CDR1 and CDR2 from the germline V gene are MDHEN and SYDVKM. This CDR3 spans 15 amino acids. V lost 3 bases, J lost 7 bases, and 16 bases lay in between. Written as DNA, the CDR3 is TGTGCCAGCAGTTTGACTGGGCCCTTACGGAATGAGCAGTTCTTC. Its translation is CASSLTGPLRNEQFF.

This chain joins TRBV29-1 and TRBJ2-1; unclear D gene. The CDR3 has 11 residues. Trimming took off 4 bases at V and 8 bases at J, with 9 bases between the two ends. Germline lookup yields CDR1 SQVTM and CDR2 ANQGSEA. For the CDR3, the DNA is TGCAGCGTTGTCTTAGGTTATGAGCAGTTCTTC. Protein: CSVVLGYEQFF.

CDR3 coding DNA: TGTGCCATCAGTGACAGCTACACTGAAGCTTTCTTT. Protein product: CAISDSYTEAFF. V and J are TRBV10-3 and TRBJ1-1, with D hard to call. V dropped 3 bases and J dropped 3 bases, with 5 bases sitting between them. Looked up from germline, CDR1 is ENHRY and CDR2 is SYGVKD. The CDR3 contains 12 residues.

The chain has TRBV9 and TRBJ1-3, with a tentative D call TRBD1 (5 bases). V shed 1 base and J shed 5 bases, with 10 bases lying between them. The germline V gene encodes CDR1 SGDLS and CDR2 YYNGEE. The CDR3 sequence is 14 residues long. The CDR3 DNA reads as TGTGCCAGCAGCGTACTGGGACTACGAAACACCATATATTTT. Translation: CASSVLGLRNTIYF.

The table lists this clonotype with a count of one. V usage is TRBV20-1 and J usage is TRBJ2-1; D is unclear. Trimming shortened V by 4 bases and J by 4 bases, and 17 bases separated the two germline ends. This CDR3 is 15 amino acids long. Germline-derived CDR1 and CDR2 are DFQATT and SNEGSKA (reference sequence). The CDR3 nucleotides are TGCAGTGCTACTGACTCCGCGACAATTTACAATGAGCAGTTCTTC. It translates to CSATDSATIYNEQFF.

The chain links TRBV7-3 to TRBJ1-5; no clear D. The length of the CDR3 is 13 residues. The germline gives CDR1 SGHTA, CDR2 FQGTGA. V dropped 5 bases and J dropped 6 bases, with 11 bases sitting between them. The CDR3 region is CASSQREGQPQHF. In nucleotides, the CDR3 is TGTGCCAGCAGCCAGAGGGAGGGTCAGCCCCAGCATTTT.

The chain joins TRBV6-2 or TRBV6-3 to TRBJ1-5; D possibly corresponds to TRBD1 (5 bases). Germline CDR1 is MNHEY and CDR2 is SVGEGT. The CDR3 loop spans 17 amino acids. V lost 7 bases, J lost 0 bases, and 19 bases lay in between. CDR3 residues: CASTLRSGTYSNQPQHF. In DNA, the CDR3 is TGTGCCAGCACTCTCCGGTCAGGGACCTATAGCAATCAGCCCCAGCATTTT.

The rearrangement uses TRBV7-2 and TRBJ2-2, with D possibly matching TRBD1 (5 bases). Trimming cost V 4 bases and J 4 bases, with 13 bases left between them. CDR3 length: 15 amino acids. The V gene's germline CDR1 is SGHTA and CDR2 FQGNSA. Here the CDR3 reads CASSSRPQGTGELFF. The CDR3 DNA is TGTGCCAGCAGCTCCAGGCCCCAGGGCACCGGGGAGCTGTTTTTT.

V usage is TRBV13 and J usage is TRBJ2-7, with D possibly TRBD2 on 6 matching bases. Trimming cost V 4 bases and J 2 bases, with 18 bases left between them. In germline, CDR1 is PRHDT, CDR2 FYEKMQ (reference sequence). The length of the CDR3 is 16 residues. For the CDR3, the DNA is TGTGCCAGCAGCTCAAGAGGGGCAGGGAGGACCTACGAGCAGTACTTC. Its protein is CASSSRGAGRTYEQYF.

The rearrangement joins TRBV10-3 to TRBJ1-2; 10 bases fit TRBD1. Per germline, CDR1 ENHRY and CDR2 SYGVKD. After removal of 4 bases from V and 4 bases from J, the junction contained 0 bases not matched to a gene. This CDR3 contains 13 residues. The CDR3 DNA follows: TGTGCCATCAGTGGGACAGGGGGCTATGGCTACACCTTC. This sequence encodes CAISGTGGYGYTF.

The CDR3 DNA reads as TGCAGTGCTCCTGATTACCAGAACCCCTTGAGCGGGGGGGACCAAGAGACCCAGTACTTC. Its protein product is CSAPDYQNPLSGGDQETQYF. This chain links TRBV20-1 with TRBJ2-5, with TRBD2 matching over 10 bases. Trimming cost V 5 bases and J 0 bases; bases outside gene matches: 21. Germline V CDR1 and CDR2: DFQATT, SNEGSKA (reference sequence). There are 20 residues in the CDR3.

The chain links TRBV4-3 to TRBJ2-2, with a tentative D call TRBD2 (6 bases). Germline CDR1 is LGHNA and CDR2 is YSLEER. There are 14 residues in the CDR3. Deletions cut 5 bases from V and 4 bases from J, with 11 bases between. The CDR3 DNA reads as TGCGCCAGCAGCGGGCTAGCGAGCACCGGGGAGCTGTTTTTT. This encodes CASSGLASTGELFF.

The chain couples TRBV30 to TRBJ2-7, with D maybe TRBD1 (6 bases). This CDR3 is 15 amino acids long. Trimming took 5 bases from V and 0 from J, leaving 17 bases between them. The germline V gene encodes CDR1 GTSNPN and CDR2 SVGIG (reference sequence). CDR3 residues: CAWASGASFSYEQYF. CDR3 sequence (DNA): TGTGCCTGGGCTTCAGGGGCGTCCTTCTCCTACGAGCAGTACTTC.

This chain joins TRBV23-1 and TRBJ2-1, with TRBD2 matching 13 bases. TRBV23-1 is an ORF; its function is uncertain. V dropped 4 bases and J dropped 3; count of bases not matched to a gene: 6. The CDR3 is 17 amino acids. In nucleotides, the CDR3 is TGCGCCAGCAGTCCCGCACTAGCGGGGGGGGGCTACAATGAGCAGTTCTTC. It yields the protein CASSPALAGGGYNEQFF.

The chain is built from TRBV29-1 and TRBJ2-1; the D is unclear. CDR3 length: 14 amino acids. Germline CDR1 reads SQVTM; CDR2 reads ANQGSEA. Trimming shortened V by 6 bases and J by 2 bases, and 14 bases separated the two germline ends. The chain's CDR3 is CSVVTPNPYNEQFF. DNA for the CDR3: TGCAGCGTCGTGACCCCAAACCCCTACAATGAGCAGTTCTTC.